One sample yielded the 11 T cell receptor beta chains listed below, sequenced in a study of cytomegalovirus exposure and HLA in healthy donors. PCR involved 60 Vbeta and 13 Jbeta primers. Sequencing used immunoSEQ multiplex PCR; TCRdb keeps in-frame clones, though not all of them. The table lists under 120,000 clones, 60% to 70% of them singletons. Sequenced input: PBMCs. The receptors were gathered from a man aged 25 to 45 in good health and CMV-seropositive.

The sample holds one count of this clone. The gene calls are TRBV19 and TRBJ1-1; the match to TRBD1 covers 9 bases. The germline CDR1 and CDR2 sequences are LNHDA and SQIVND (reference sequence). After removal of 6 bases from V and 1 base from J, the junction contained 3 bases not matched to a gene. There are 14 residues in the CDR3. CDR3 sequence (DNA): TGTGCCAGTAGGTACAGGGGGCAGAACACTGAAGCTTTCTTT. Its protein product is CASRYRGQNTEAFF. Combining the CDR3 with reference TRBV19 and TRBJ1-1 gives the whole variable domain DGGITQSPKYLFRKEGQNVTLSCEQNLNHDAMYWYRQDPGQGLRLIYYSQIVNDFQKGDIAEGYSVSREKKESFPLTVTSAQKNPTAFYLCASRYRGQNTEAFFGQGTRLTVV.

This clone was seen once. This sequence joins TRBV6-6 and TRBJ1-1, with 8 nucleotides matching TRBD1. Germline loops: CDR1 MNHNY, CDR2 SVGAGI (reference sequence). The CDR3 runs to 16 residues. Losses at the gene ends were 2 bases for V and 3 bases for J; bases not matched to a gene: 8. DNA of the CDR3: TGTGCCAGCAGTTACCCGACAGGGGAAGGGGACACTGAAGCTTTCTTT. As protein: CASSYPTGEGDTEAFF.

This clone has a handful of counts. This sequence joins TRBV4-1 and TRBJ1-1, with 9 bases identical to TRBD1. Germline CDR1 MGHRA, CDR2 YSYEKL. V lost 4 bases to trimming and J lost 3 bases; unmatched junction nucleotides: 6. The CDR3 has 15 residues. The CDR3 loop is CASSRPGQGYTEAFF. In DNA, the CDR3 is TGCGCCAGCAGCCGGCCCGGACAGGGGTACACTGAAGCTTTCTTT.

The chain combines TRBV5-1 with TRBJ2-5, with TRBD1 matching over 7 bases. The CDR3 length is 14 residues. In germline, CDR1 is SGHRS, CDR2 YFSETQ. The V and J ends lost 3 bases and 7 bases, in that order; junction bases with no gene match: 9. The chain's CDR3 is CASSYRGESLTQYF. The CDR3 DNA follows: TGCGCCAGCAGCTACAGGGGCGAGTCGTTGACCCAGTACTTC.

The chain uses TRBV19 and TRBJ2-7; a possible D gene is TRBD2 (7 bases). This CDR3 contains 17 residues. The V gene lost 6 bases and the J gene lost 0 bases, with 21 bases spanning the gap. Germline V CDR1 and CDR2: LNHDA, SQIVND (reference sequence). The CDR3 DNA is TGTGCCAGTAGCCGTCCGAACGGGGGGCGGAGCTCCTACGAGCAGTACTTC. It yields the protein CASSRPNGGRSSYEQYF.

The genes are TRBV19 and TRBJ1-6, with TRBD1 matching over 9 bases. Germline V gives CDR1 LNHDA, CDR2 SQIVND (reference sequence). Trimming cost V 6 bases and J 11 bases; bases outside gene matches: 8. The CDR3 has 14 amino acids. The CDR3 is CASSAGQGTPPLHF. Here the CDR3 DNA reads TGTGCCAGTAGCGCGGGACAGGGAACTCCACCCCTCCACTTT.

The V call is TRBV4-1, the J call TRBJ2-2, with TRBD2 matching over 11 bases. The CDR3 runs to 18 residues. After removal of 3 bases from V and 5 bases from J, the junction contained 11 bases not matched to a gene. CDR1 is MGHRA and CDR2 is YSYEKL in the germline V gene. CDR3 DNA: TGCGCCAGCAGCCACGGCGGTAGCGGGGGGGCCCGAACCGGGGAGCTGTTTTTT. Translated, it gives CASSHGGSGGARTGELFF.

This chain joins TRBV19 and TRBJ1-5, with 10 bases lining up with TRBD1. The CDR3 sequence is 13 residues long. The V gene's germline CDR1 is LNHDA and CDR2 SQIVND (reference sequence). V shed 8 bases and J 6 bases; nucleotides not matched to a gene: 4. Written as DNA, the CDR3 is TGTGCCAGTTCGGGACAGGGGTTTCAGCCCCAGCATTTT. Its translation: CASSGQGFQPQHF.

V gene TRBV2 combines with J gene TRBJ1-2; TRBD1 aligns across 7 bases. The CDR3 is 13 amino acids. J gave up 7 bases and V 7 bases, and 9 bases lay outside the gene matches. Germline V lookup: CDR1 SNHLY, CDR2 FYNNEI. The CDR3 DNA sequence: TGTGCCAGCATTTCCACAGGGGTTCGTGGCTACACCTTC. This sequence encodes CASISTGVRGYTF.

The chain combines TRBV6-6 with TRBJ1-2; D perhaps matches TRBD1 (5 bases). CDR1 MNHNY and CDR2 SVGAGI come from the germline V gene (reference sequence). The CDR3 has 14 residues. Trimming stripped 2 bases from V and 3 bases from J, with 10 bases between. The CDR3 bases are TGTGCCAGCAGTTACCCCAGGGCCGACTATGGCTACACCTTC. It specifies CASSYPRADYGYTF.

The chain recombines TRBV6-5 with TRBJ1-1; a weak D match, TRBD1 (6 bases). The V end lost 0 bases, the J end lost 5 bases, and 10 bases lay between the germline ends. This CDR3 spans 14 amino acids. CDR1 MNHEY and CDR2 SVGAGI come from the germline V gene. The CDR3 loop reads CASSYSGGTTEAFF. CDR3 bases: TGTGCCAGCAGTTACTCAGGGGGAACGACTGAAGCTTTCTTT.